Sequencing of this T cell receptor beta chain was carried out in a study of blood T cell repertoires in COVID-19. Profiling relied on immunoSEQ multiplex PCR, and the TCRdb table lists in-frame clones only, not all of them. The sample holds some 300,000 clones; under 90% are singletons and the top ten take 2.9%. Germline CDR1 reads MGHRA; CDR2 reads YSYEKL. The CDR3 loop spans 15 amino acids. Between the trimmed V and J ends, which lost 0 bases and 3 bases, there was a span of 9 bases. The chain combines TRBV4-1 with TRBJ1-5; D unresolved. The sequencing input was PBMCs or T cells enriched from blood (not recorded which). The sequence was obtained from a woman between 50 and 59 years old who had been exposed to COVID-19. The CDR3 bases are TGCGCCAGCAGCCAAGATAGCGGATACAATCAGCCCCAGCATTTT. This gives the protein CASSQDSGYNQPQHF.